One and the same sample provided the 10 T cell receptor beta chains below, sequenced in a study of OX40 agonist ivuxolimab in advanced cancers. Method: immunoSEQ multiplex PCR; TCRdb's copy keeps in-frame clones and lacks some. The sample lists more than 60,000 clones, roughly 87% occurring once. Sequences were derived from CD4+ or CD8+ T cells sorted from blood, sampled in a trial of the OX40 agonist ivuxolimab. The receptors come from an adult with an advanced solid tumor such as melanoma, head and neck, liver or kidney cancer.

There are a few counts of this clone. The chain combines TRBV7-9 with TRBJ2-7; tentative D call: TRBD1 (6 bases). The CDR3 length is 14 residues. Germline V gene data show CDR1 as SEHNR and CDR2 as FQNEAQ (reference sequence). With 8 bases removed from V and 5 bases from J, the gap between germline ends came to 19 bases. CDR3 region: CASSQSQGVDEQYF. DNA for the CDR3: TGTGCCAGCTCCCAATCACAGGGAGTGGACGAGCAGTACTTC. The variable domain in full, completed from reference TRBV7-9 and TRBJ2-7, reads DTGVSQNPRHKITKRGQNVTFRCDPISEHNRLYWYRQTLGQGPEFLTYFQNEAQLEKSRLLSDRFSAERPKGSFSTLEIQRTEQGDSAMYLCASSQSQGVDEQYFGPGTRLTVT.

This chain links TRBV5-1 with TRBJ1-2, with TRBD1 identical over 8 bases. The junction had 8 bases not matched to a gene; V was cut back by 0 bases and J by 7 bases. Germline V gene sequence: CDR1 SGHRS, CDR2 YFSETQ. The CDR3 is made up of 15 amino acids. The CDR3 DNA is TGCGCCAGCAGCTTGGCCACGGACAGGGAAGGTGGCTACACCTTC. It yields the protein CASSLATDREGGYTF.

The rearrangement uses TRBV6-5 and TRBJ1-2; the D is unclear. Trimming took off 7 bases at V and 2 bases at J, with 14 bases between the two ends. The CDR3 sequence is 14 residues long. Germline V lookup: CDR1 MNHEY, CDR2 SVGAGI. Here the CDR3 DNA reads TGTGCCAGCATTCGCACGGCGACCAACTATGGCTACACCTTC. As protein: CASIRTATNYGYTF.

This rearrangement joins TRBV2 to TRBJ2-7; D unresolved. The CDR3 has 14 amino acids. The germline V gene has CDR1 SNHLY and CDR2 FYNNEI. Trimming left V 7 bases short and J 3 bases short, with 16 bases between. CDR3: CASTEDARFYEQYF. CDR3 coding DNA: TGTGCCAGCACCGAGGACGCGCGATTCTACGAGCAGTACTTC. Full variable domain (outside the CDR3, taken from reference TRBV2 and TRBJ2-7): EPEVTQTPSHQVTQMGQEVILRCVPISNHLYFYWYRQILGQKVEFLVSFYNNEISEKSEIFDDQFSVERPDGSNFTLKIRSTKLEDSAMYFCASTEDARFYEQYFGPGTRLTVT.

This sequence joins TRBV4-1 and TRBJ2-7; 8 nucleotides agree with TRBD1. Trimming removed 5 bases from V and 1 base from J; junction bases left unmatched: 7. CDR1 and CDR2 (germline): MGHRA, YSYEKL. The length of the CDR3 is 15 residues. Here the CDR3 reads CASSDPGQESYEQYF. The CDR3 DNA follows: TGCGCCAGCAGCGACCCGGGACAGGAATCCTACGAGCAGTACTTC.

This clone was detected only once. The chain carries TRBV14 and TRBJ2-2; D uncertain. This CDR3 is built from 14 residues. Germline V gene lookup returns CDR1 SGHDN and CDR2 FVKESK. Deletions cut 4 bases from V and 2 bases from J, with 8 bases between. This CDR3 reads CASSPDFNTGELFF. The CDR3 DNA follows: TGTGCCAGCAGCCCCGACTTTAACACCGGGGAGCTGTTTTTT.

The chain uses TRBV18 and TRBJ2-6, with TRBD1 identical over 7 bases. CDR1 is KGHSH, CDR2 LQKENI, per germline. The V gene end was trimmed by 2 bases and the J gene end by 4 bases; junction bases not matched to a gene: 8. The CDR3 is made up of 17 amino acids. The CDR3 DNA is TGTGCCAGCTCACCAAGAGAGGGGGCGACAGGGGCCAACGTCCTGACTTTC. This sequence encodes CASSPREGATGANVLTF.

This chain connects TRBV28 to TRBJ1-5, with D uncertain. Germline CDR1 reads MDHEN; CDR2 reads SYDVKM. The CDR3 covers 16 residues. Trimming cost V 5 bases and J 2 bases, with 16 bases left between them. The CDR3 DNA reads as TGTGCCAGCAGTCCCTCCGGTAGAGGCCGCAATCAGCCCCAGCATTTT. It is translated as CASSPSGRGRNQPQHF.

The chain has TRBV4-1 and TRBJ1-1; the D is unclear. V was clipped by 2 bases and J by 7 bases, with 11 bases between them. Germline V gene data show CDR1 as MGHRA and CDR2 as YSYEKL. The CDR3 has 13 amino acids. The CDR3 DNA follows: TGCGCCAGCAGCCAACAAACCCAGGTTGAAGCTTTCTTT. Its translation is CASSQQTQVEAFF.

V usage is TRBV9 and J usage is TRBJ1-3; D is unresolved. The V gene lost 0 bases and the J gene lost 2 bases, with 15 bases spanning the gap. The CDR3 extends over 17 amino acids. The V gene's germline CDR1 is SGDLS and CDR2 YYNGEE. CDR3: CASSVGPMRVTGNTIYF. The DNA of the CDR3 is TGTGCCAGCAGCGTAGGGCCTATGAGGGTTACTGGAAACACCATATATTTT.